The 11 T cell receptor beta chains below were found in one sample sequenced in a study of early T cells in non-severe SARS-CoV-2 infection (dated by TCRdb to the early 2020s). The method behind the library was 5' RACE. The sequencer listed for this sample is NextSeq 500. Using fastp at Q25 and MiXCR, TCRdb reprocessed the public reads and kept productive beta chains. Entries that share a CDR3 protein sequence are merged under the most common genes and DNA. The sample profile shows roughly 32,000 distinct CDR3 sequences; 9% of them were found once. Under 15% of the sample is taken by the ten largest. The sample was whole blood. The receptors originated from an adult who was a healthcare worker with PCR-confirmed SARS-CoV-2 infection or an uninfected control (not recorded which).

The CDR3 loop reads CASSSRGTNSPLHF. CDR3 nucleotide sequence: TGTGCCAGCAGCTCCAGGGGGACGAATTCACCCCTCCACTTT. The V call is TRBV7-3, the J call TRBJ1-6; 7 positions match TRBD1. V shed 4 bases and J 7 bases; nucleotides not matched to a gene: 4. CDR3 length: 14 residues. Looked up from germline, CDR1 is SGHTA and CDR2 is FQGTGA. The full variable domain, completed using reference TRBV7-3 and TRBJ1-6, is GAGVSQTPSNKVTEKGKYVELRCDPISGHTALYWYRQSLGQGPEFLIYFQGTGAADDSGLPNDRFFAVRPEGSVSTLKIQRTERGDSAVYLCASSSRGTNSPLHFGNGTRLTVT.

The CDR3 bases are TGTGCCAGCAGCCCCAGCGAGCCCACAGATACGCAGTATTTT. Translated, it gives CASSPSEPTDTQYF. The chain combines TRBV7-3 with TRBJ2-3; the D is unclear. CDR3 length: 14 amino acids. CDR1 is SGHTA, CDR2 FQGTGA, per germline. V was shortened by 5 bases and J by 2 bases, with 11 bases between the two germline ends.

This clonotype was seen at least ten times. This chain links TRBV7-2 with TRBJ1-5; no clear D. V lost 2 bases and J lost 4, with 12 bases in between. The CDR3 has 15 amino acids. Germline V gives CDR1 SGHTA, CDR2 FQGNSA. In DNA, the CDR3 is TGTGCCAGCAGCTTATCAGGTGGCGAAAATCAGCCCCAGCATTTT. Protein sequence: CASSLSGGENQPQHF. The variable domain in full, with the rest retrieved from reference TRBV7-2 and TRBJ1-5, is GAGVSQSPSNKVTEKGKDVELRCDPISGHTALYWYRQSLGQGLEFLIYFQGNSAPDKSGLPSDRFSAERTGGSVSTLTIQRTQQEDSAVYLCASSLSGGENQPQHFGDGTRLSIL.

This clonotype has at least ten counts. The rearrangement links TRBV2 to TRBJ2-1; 7 nucleotides align to TRBD1. The germline CDR1 and CDR2 sequences are SNHLY and FYNNEI. CDR3 length: 14 residues. V lost 7 bases to trimming and J lost 9 bases; unmatched junction nucleotides: 12. This CDR3 is CASTLDRDMGEQFF. CDR3 in DNA: TGTGCCAGCACCCTTGACAGGGATATGGGTGAGCAGTTCTTC.

This clonotype showed up many times. The chain couples TRBV29-1 to TRBJ2-5; D uncertain. CDR1 and CDR2 (germline): SQVTM, ANQGSEA. V was shortened by 4 bases and J by 1 base, with 10 bases between the two germline ends. This CDR3 is built from 13 residues. The CDR3 region is CSVAAAGQETQYF. The CDR3, as DNA: TGCAGCGTTGCGGCAGCAGGCCAAGAGACCCAGTACTTC.

The rearrangement joins TRBV27 to TRBJ1-6; D is unclear. Trimming pared 5 bases from V and 1 base from J, leaving 18 bases between. The CDR3 is 18 residues long. The germline V gene has CDR1 MNHEY and CDR2 SMNVEV (reference sequence). The CDR3 nucleotides read TGTGCCAGCAGTCCCTCTTATTGGGGTTGGTCCTATAATTCACCCCTCCACTTT. It translates to CASSPSYWGWSYNSPLHF.

This clonotype was picked up a small number of times. The V gene is TRBV7-3, the J gene TRBJ2-1, with 13 bases identical to TRBD2. The CDR3 sequence is 15 residues long. Unmatched junction bases numbered 6, after V lost 6 bases and J lost 7 bases. CDR1 and CDR2 (germline): SGHTA, FQGTGA. The CDR3 DNA reads TGTGCCAGCAGTCAGCGACTAGCGGGGGGAAATGAGCAGTTCTTC. It yields the protein CASSQRLAGGNEQFF.

The sample holds a few counts of this clonotype. The DNA of the CDR3 is TGTGCCAGCAGCTTAGGTCGCGTAAATTCACCCCTCCACTTT. Translated: CASSLGRVNSPLHF. This chain uses TRBV11-2 with TRBJ1-6, with no clear D. Germline V CDR1 and CDR2: SGHAT, FQNNGV. The V end lost 1 base, the J end lost 7 bases, and 8 bases lay between the germline ends. The CDR3 has 14 amino acids.

The sample holds a few counts of this clonotype. The chain links TRBV18 to TRBJ2-5, with TRBD2 matching over 10 bases. The CDR3 is 17 residues long. The V and J ends lost 0 bases and 4 bases, in that order; junction bases with no gene match: 8. CDR1 is KGHSH, CDR2 LQKENI, per germline. The DNA of the CDR3 is TGTGCCAGCTCACCACCGTCTAGCGGGGGAATGAGAGAGACCCAGTACTTC. This encodes CASSPPSSGGMRETQYF.

This clonotype has at least ten counts. This chain joins TRBV7-6 and TRBJ2-2; D call uncertain. Germline CDR1 is SGHVS and CDR2 is FNYEAQ. Trimming shortened V by 0 bases and J by 5 bases, and 7 bases separated the two germline ends. This CDR3 spans 14 amino acids. As DNA, the CDR3 is TGTGCCAGCAGCTTAGCTAGACTTACCGGGGAGCTGTTTTTT. It encodes CASSLARLTGELFF.

The chain is built from TRBV7-2 and TRBJ2-3, with D perhaps TRBD1 (5 bases). Germline CDR1 and CDR2: SGHTA and FQGNSA. This CDR3 is 12 amino acids long. V dropped 5 bases and J dropped 5 bases, with 8 bases sitting between them. The CDR3 coding sequence is TGTGCCAGCAGCGATGACAGAGATACGCAGTATTTT. This sequence encodes CASSDDRDTQYF.